One and the same sample provided the 15 T cell receptor beta chains below, sequenced in a study of cytomegalovirus exposure and HLA in healthy donors. PCR amplification relied on 60 Vbeta primers (plus 13 Jbeta primers). TCRdb's copy holds only in-frame clones and misses some; the assay was immunoSEQ multiplex PCR. The sample lists about 160,000 clones, 80% to 90% seen once, with 6.5% to 7.5% in the top ten. The sequenced material came from PBMCs. These TCRs come from a woman in her 30s in good health and CMV-seropositive.

This clone has only one observation. V usage is TRBV4-2 and J usage is TRBJ2-5; D unresolved. Per the germline V gene, CDR1 is LGHNA and CDR2 is YNFKEQ. V was pared by 0 bases and J by 5 bases, with 10 bases between. CDR3 size: 14 residues. The CDR3 DNA reads TGTGCCAGCAGCCAAGAACTCATCGTGGAGACCCAGTACTTC. It specifies CASSQELIVETQYF.

V gene TRBV28 combines with J gene TRBJ1-2; TRBD1 aligns across 8 bases. J was trimmed by 8 bases and V by 2 bases; bases with no gene match: 10. Germline CDR1 MDHEN, CDR2 SYDVKM. The CDR3 contains 15 residues. The CDR3 DNA is TGTGCCAGCAGTTTACCTGCGGACAGGGTGCAGGGCTACACCTTC. It yields the protein CASSLPADRVQGYTF.

The V gene is TRBV2, the J gene TRBJ2-2; 9 bases are shared with TRBD2. The J segment lost 4 bases and the V segment lost 4 bases, leaving 4 bases of the junction unmatched. In germline, CDR1 is SNHLY, CDR2 FYNNEI. This CDR3 is built from 15 residues. CDR3 loop: CASSALAGVTGELFF. In DNA, the CDR3 is TGTGCCAGCAGTGCGTTAGCGGGGGTCACCGGGGAGCTGTTTTTT. Drawing the rest from reference TRBV2 and TRBJ2-2, the complete variable domain is EPEVTQTPSHQVTQMGQEVILRCVPISNHLYFYWYRQILGQKVEFLVSFYNNEISEKSEIFDDQFSVERPDGSNFTLKIRSTKLEDSAMYFCASSALAGVTGELFFGEGSRLTVL.

This clone was picked up a small number of times. The V and J genes are TRBV6-5 and TRBJ1-1; no firm D call. V lost 4 bases and J 1 base, leaving 7 bases between the germline ends. This CDR3 is 13 amino acids long. The germline V gene encodes CDR1 MNHEY and CDR2 SVGAGI. This CDR3 reads CASSLNGNTEAFF. The CDR3, as DNA: TGTGCCAGCAGTTTGAACGGGAACACTGAAGCTTTCTTT.

The J gene is TRBJ2-2, the V gene TRBV19, with 12 bases aligning to TRBD2. With V trimmed by 2 bases and J by 1 base, 5 bases remained unmatched. The germline V gene encodes CDR1 LNHDA and CDR2 SQIVND (reference sequence). CDR3 length equals 18 residues. The CDR3 nucleotides read TGTGCCAGTAGTATAAAAGTGGGACTAGCGGGGAACACCGGGGAGCTGTTTTTT. Its protein product is CASSIKVGLAGNTGELFF. The entire variable domain, with the rest obtained from reference TRBV19 and TRBJ2-2, is as follows: DGGITQSPKYLFRKEGQNVTLSCEQNLNHDAMYWYRQDPGQGLRLIYYSQIVNDFQKGDIAEGYSVSREKKESFPLTVTSAQKNPTAFYLCASSIKVGLAGNTGELFFGEGSRLTVL.

This clone was recorded a few times. The rearrangement uses TRBV30 and TRBJ1-2; no clear D gene. The CDR3 length is 14 residues. Germline lookup yields CDR1 GTSNPN and CDR2 SVGIG (reference sequence). V shed 0 bases and J shed 8 bases, with 16 bases lying between them. CDR3: CAWSVLLPSRGYTF. The CDR3 DNA follows: TGTGCCTGGAGTGTACTTCTTCCGTCGCGCGGCTACACCTTC.

This clone was counted once. The V and J genes are TRBV9 and TRBJ2-5; D is uncertain. Trimming pared 0 bases from V and 4 bases from J, leaving 10 bases between. The CDR3 has 14 amino acids. CDR1 is SGDLS, CDR2 YYNGEE, per germline. The DNA of the CDR3 is TGTGCCAGCAGCGTAGGACATTCAGGAGAGACCCAGTACTTC. This codes for CASSVGHSGETQYF.

This clone was observed a handful of times. The V call is TRBV21-1, the J call TRBJ1-1. TRBV21-1 is assigned pseudogene status. This CDR3 has 16 amino acids. This CDR3 reads CASTSPRREGVRGAFF. The CDR3 coding sequence is TGTGCCAGCACCTCTCCGAGGAGGGAAGGGGTTCGTGGAGCTTTCTTT.

V usage is TRBV19 and J usage is TRBJ1-4; D not resolved. CDR3 length equals 14 residues. Germline V gene data show CDR1 as LNHDA and CDR2 as SQIVND (reference sequence). Trimming pared 7 bases from V and 8 bases from J, leaving 17 bases between. The CDR3 spells CASTLLGGGEKLFF. The CDR3, as DNA: TGTGCCAGTACACTCTTGGGCGGCGGGGAAAAACTGTTTTTT.

Points on this clone: The sample contains more than one DNA sequence encoding this CDR3. The chain combines TRBV19 with TRBJ1-2, with 8 bases fitting TRBD1. Per the germline V gene, CDR1 is LNHDA and CDR2 is SQIVND (reference sequence). Losses at the gene ends were 1 base for V and 2 bases for J; bases not matched to a gene: 3. CDR3 size: 15 residues. The CDR3, as DNA: TGTGCCAGTAGTATAGGGACAGGGAGGAACTATGGCTACACCTTC. This codes for CASSIGTGRNYGYTF.

The chain links TRBV6-6 to TRBJ2-7, with D perhaps matching TRBD1 (5 bases). There are 13 residues in the CDR3. Germline assignment: CDR1 MNHNY and CDR2 SVGAGI (reference sequence). The V end was cut by 2 bases, the J end by 2 bases, with 7 bases between. The CDR3 protein is CASSYDRTYEQYF. In nucleotides, the CDR3 is TGTGCCAGCAGTTACGACAGAACCTACGAGCAGTACTTC.

The rearrangement joins TRBV11-2 to TRBJ1-4; D perhaps matches TRBD1 (5 bases). The CDR3 covers 15 residues. CDR1 and CDR2 (germline): SGHAT, FQNNGV. Trimming took off 1 base at V and 7 bases at J, with 13 bases between the two ends. CDR3 protein: CASSLGQGLSEKLFF. CDR3 nucleotide sequence: TGTGCCAGCAGCTTAGGCCAGGGTCTCAGTGAAAAACTGTTTTTT.

The chain links TRBV5-5 to TRBJ2-1, with D tentatively TRBD2 (6 bases). This CDR3 comprises 13 residues. Trimming pared 2 bases from V and 7 bases from J, leaving 10 bases between. Looked up from germline, CDR1 is SGHKS and CDR2 is YYEKEE (reference sequence). The CDR3 DNA is TGTGCCAGCAGCTTCGCGGGGTGGAATGAGCAGTTCTTC. Protein product: CASSFAGWNEQFF.

The chain couples TRBV5-1 to TRBJ1-2; 9 nucleotides agree with TRBD1. The CDR3 covers 14 residues. The V segment lost 6 bases and the J segment 6 bases; nucleotides outside the gene matches: 9. CDR1 and CDR2 from the germline V gene are SGHRS and YFSETQ. CDR3 bases: TGCGCCAGCACCAAAGTAGGACAGGGGAATGGCTACACCTTC. This translates into CASTKVGQGNGYTF.

The chain employs TRBV5-4 and TRBJ2-3; TRBD1 is a possible D gene (5 bases). Germline V gene lookup returns CDR1 SGHNT and CDR2 YYREEE (reference sequence). The length of the CDR3 is 14 residues. Trimming shortened V by 1 base and J by 4 bases, and 10 bases separated the two germline ends. The CDR3 bases are TGTGCCAGCAGCTTGCGTCAGGGTGCAGATACGCAGTATTTT. Translating gives CASSLRQGADTQYF.